This TCR beta chain appears in the sequencing data of a study of CD8 T cells in ankylosing spondylitis (dated by TCRdb to the late 2010s). About the full investigation: To find TCR variants linked to disease, the study profiled T cell receptor beta repertoires in ankylosing spondylitis patients and healthy donors. The full study cohort comprised some 27 ankylosing spondylitis patients and some 100 healthy donors. Peripheral blood was sampled, and synovial fluid was additionally collected from ankylosing spondylitis patients. Here is what the overall study found, with its caveats: According to the report, matched synovial fluid samples from ankylosing spondylitis patients were significantly enriched for the disease-linked clones. In peripheral blood, the disease-linked clones were found at relatively low frequencies and had a CD8+ phenotype. Blood from ankylosing spondylitis patients appeared to be characterized by a TCR beta motif made up of about 8 highly homologous amino acid variants. Some of the motif variants had been reported before in the synovial fluid and blood of reactive arthritis patients, a finding that suggests common disease-initiation mechanisms.

This clonotype was seen more than once but under ten times. Its antigen is unknown. Nothing much larger sits one base from this clone, and base qualities are not available. Data came from an Illumina HiSeq 2500. Quantitative 5'-RACE with molecular barcodes was the method used to prepare the TCR beta libraries. In the authors' own workflow: A new computational method, built on a probabilistic model of VDJ rearrangement, was used to identify disease-linked TCR variants. In TCRdb, the public reads were trimmed at Q25 with fastp and aligned with MiXCR, with productive beta chains retained. Rows with a matching CDR3 protein are joined into one entry that keeps the most common DNA and genes. These V and J calls rely on TCRdb rather than the paper's analysis. The sample table records about 300,000 distinct CDR3 sequences; roughly 20% of these occur just once. 3.5% of the sample goes to the ten largest clones.

The CDR3 contains 14 residues, cysteine and phenylalanine counted. Here the CDR3 DNA is all that survives: 42 bases in frame from base 1. V lost 5 bases and J lost 6 bases; the stretch between them is 14 bases long. CDR1 is given as SGHTA and CDR2 as FQGNSA, both from the germline V gene. The V and J genes are TRBV7-2 and TRBJ2-1, with a tentative D gene TRBD2 over 6 matching bases. The receptor was isolated from a female donor with ankylosing spondylitis or in good health (not recorded which). The sequencing input was blood, either unsorted or a sorted T cell fraction (not recorded which). The CDR3 loop reads CASSTRSSVNEQFF. The DNA sequence is given as TGTGCCAGCAGCACCCGATCTAGCGTCAATGAGCAGTTCTTC. The CDR3 plus the reference TRBV7-2 and TRBJ2-1 genes for the other parts give the full variable domain: GAGVSQSPSNKVTEKGKDVELRCDPISGHTALYWYRQSLGQGLEFLIYFQGNSAPDKSGLPSDRFSAERTGGSVSTLTIQRTQQEDSAVYLCASSTRSSVNEQFFGPGTRLTVL.